The clone carrying this TCR beta chain was counted once. Antigen specificity is unknown. The data belong to a study of cytomegalovirus exposure and HLA in healthy donors. Trimming pared 5 bases from V and 0 bases from J, leaving 14 bases between. Germline-derived CDR1 and CDR2 are MDHEN and SYDVKM. This CDR3 is built from 16 residues. Findings and caveats of the study: V- and J-gene trimming in TCR beta was tied to a missense DCLRE1C variant by an analysis performed later.

This PCR relied on a set of 60 Vbeta primers and 13 Jbeta primers. TCRdb keeps only in-frame clones here, not all; method: immunoSEQ multiplex PCR. Among approximately 150,000 clones listed, roughly 65% were seen once. This clonotype originated in a man aged 55-75 years in good health and CMV-seronegative. Sample: PBMCs. The chain joins TRBV28 to TRBJ1-3, with TRBD1 as a possible D gene (5 bases). In nucleotides, the CDR3 is TGTGCCAGCAGTCCAGCAGGGAAAAGCTCTGGAAACACCATATATTTT. Its protein product is CASSPAGKSSGNTIYF. Filled out from reference TRBV28 and TRBJ1-3, the complete variable domain reads DVKVTQSSRYLVKRTGEKVFLECVQDMDHENMFWYRQDPGLGLRLIYFSYDVKMKEKGDIPEGYSVSREKKERFSLILESASTNQTSMYLCASSPAGKSSGNTIYFGEGSWLTVV.